This TCR beta chain was profiled in a study of shared clonotypes between healthy human individuals. A remark on this clone: Antigen unknown.

CD4+ cells underwent separation, giving CD45RA+ naive and CD45RA-negative memory subsets. Study observations and caveats: Sequencing depth was predicted to influence how clonotypes are shared among donors. Naive CD4 clonotype sharing across several donors was about 5%.

The genomic DNA of each subset was split evenly across several immunoSEQ plates. Clones were sequenced by immunoSEQ multiplex PCR, and TCRdb holds only the in-frame ones, with some missing. The sample lists some 2,500,000 clones, 80% to 95% seen once, with more than 0.35% in the top ten. The sample consisted of naive CD4+ T cells from PBMCs. Regarding subset: CD45RA+ positively selected. This sequence was found in a man aged 18 to 29 in good health. Some clones in this sample may be carry-over from other donors' samples.

The CDR3 loop is CASSTTADRGFNEKLFF. CDR3 nucleotides: TGTGCCAGCAGTACCACCGCGGACAGGGGTTTTAATGAAAAACTGTTTTTT. The chain has TRBV28 and TRBJ1-4; 9 nucleotides match TRBD1. Germline V gives CDR1 MDHEN, CDR2 SYDVKM. The CDR3 has 17 amino acids. The V gene end was trimmed by 5 bases and the J gene end by 4 bases; junction bases not matched to a gene: 11.